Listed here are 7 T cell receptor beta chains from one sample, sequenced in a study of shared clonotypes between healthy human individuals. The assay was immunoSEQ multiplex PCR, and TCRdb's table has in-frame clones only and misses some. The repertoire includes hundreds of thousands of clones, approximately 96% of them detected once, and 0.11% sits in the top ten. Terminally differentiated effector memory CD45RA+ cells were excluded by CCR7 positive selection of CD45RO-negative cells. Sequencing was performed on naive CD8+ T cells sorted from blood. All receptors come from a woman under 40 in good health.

The CDR3 coding sequence is TGCGCCAGCAGTCCCAGACTAGCGAGCACCTACGAGCAGTACTTC. It codes for CASSPRLASTYEQYF. This chain links TRBV4-1 with TRBJ2-7; 8 bases match TRBD2. J lost 2 bases, V lost 6 bases, and 9 bases had no gene match. Per germline, CDR1 MGHRA and CDR2 YSYEKL. This CDR3 has 15 residues.

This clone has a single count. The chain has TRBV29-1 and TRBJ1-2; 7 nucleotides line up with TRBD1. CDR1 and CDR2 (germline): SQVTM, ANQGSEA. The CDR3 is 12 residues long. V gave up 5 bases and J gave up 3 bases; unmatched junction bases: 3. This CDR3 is CSVTGDDYGYTF. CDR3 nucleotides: TGCAGCGTTACAGGGGACGACTATGGCTACACCTTC.

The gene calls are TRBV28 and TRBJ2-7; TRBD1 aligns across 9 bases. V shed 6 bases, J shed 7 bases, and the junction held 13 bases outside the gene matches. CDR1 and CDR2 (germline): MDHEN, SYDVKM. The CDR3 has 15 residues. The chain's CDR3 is CASRREPDRGREQYF. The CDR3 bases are TGTGCCAGCAGACGAGAACCGGACAGGGGTCGGGAGCAGTACTTC.

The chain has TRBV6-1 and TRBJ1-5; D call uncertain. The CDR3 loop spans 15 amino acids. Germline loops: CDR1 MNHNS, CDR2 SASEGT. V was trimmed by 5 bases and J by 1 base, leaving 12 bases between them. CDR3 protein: CASSKRVVSNQPQHF. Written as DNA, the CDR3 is TGTGCCAGCAGTAAAAGAGTTGTGAGCAATCAGCCCCAGCATTTT.

CDR3 region: CASSFFGSLYNEQFF. DNA for the CDR3: TGTGCCAGCAGCTTTTTCGGGAGTCTATACAATGAGCAGTTCTTC. This rearrangement joins TRBV13 to TRBJ2-1; possibly TRBD2 for D (6 bases). V lost 3 bases and J lost 4, with 13 bases in between. In germline, CDR1 is PRHDT, CDR2 FYEKMQ (reference sequence). This CDR3 has 15 amino acids.

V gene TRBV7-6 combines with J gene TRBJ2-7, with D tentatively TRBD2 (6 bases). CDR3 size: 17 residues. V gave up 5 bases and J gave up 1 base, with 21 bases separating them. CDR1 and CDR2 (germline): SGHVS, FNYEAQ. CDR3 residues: CASSPRGLPTRSYEQYF. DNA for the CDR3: TGTGCCAGCAGCCCAAGGGGACTCCCTACCCGGTCCTACGAGCAGTACTTC.

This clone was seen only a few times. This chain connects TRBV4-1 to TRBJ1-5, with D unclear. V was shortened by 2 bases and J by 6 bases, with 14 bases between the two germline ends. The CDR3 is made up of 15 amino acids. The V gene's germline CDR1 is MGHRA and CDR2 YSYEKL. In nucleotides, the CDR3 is TGCGCCAGCAGCCAACCGCGGACGATCGGTCAGCCCCAGCATTTT. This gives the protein CASSQPRTIGQPQHF.